Below are 29 T cell receptor beta chains sequenced from a single sample in a study of response to subunit inactivated influenza vaccine. TCRdb re-analysed the RT-PCR reads in MiXCR, keeping a single row per CDR3 protein. The sample has around 200,000 distinct CDR3 sequences; around a tenth are singletons. The source was non-naive T cells sorted from PBMCs, collected on the day of vaccination. The receptors shown here come from a man aged 45 to 65 who received an inactivated influenza vaccine.

The chain combines TRBV11-2 with TRBJ1-4; the D gene is possibly TRBD1 (5 bases). The CDR3 length is 15 residues. V was trimmed by 0 bases and J by 7 bases, leaving 12 bases between them. Germline lookup yields CDR1 SGHAT and CDR2 FQNNGV. CDR3 bases: TGTGCCAGCAGCTTAGATCGGCACAGGATTGAAAAACTGTTTTTT. Translated, it gives CASSLDRHRIEKLFF.

This chain joins TRBV29-1 and TRBJ2-3, with TRBD2 matching 12 bases. This CDR3 spans 16 amino acids. Unmatched junction bases numbered 8, after V lost 6 bases and J lost 1 base. Germline values: CDR1 SQVTM, CDR2 ANQGSEA. CDR3 in amino acids: CSVETSGRRGTDTQYF. In DNA form, the CDR3 reads TGCAGCGTAGAGACTAGCGGGAGACGCGGCACAGATACGCAGTATTTT.

This sequence joins TRBV6-5 and TRBJ2-4; 8 bases agree with TRBD1. V was pared by 0 bases and J by 6 bases, with 13 bases of the junction left unmatched. CDR1 and CDR2 (germline): MNHEY, SVGAGI. The CDR3 length is 18 residues. DNA of the CDR3: TGTGCCAGCAGTTACTCAGGAAGCAGGGGGCCATTTGGAAACATTCAGTACTTC. Its protein product is CASSYSGSRGPFGNIQYF.

The chain carries TRBV7-2 and TRBJ1-3, with D perhaps matching TRBD1 (5 bases). V lost 0 bases and J lost 3, with 9 bases in between. This CDR3 contains 15 residues. Germline-derived CDR1 and CDR2 are SGHTA and FQGNSA. As DNA, the CDR3 is TGTGCCAGCAGCTTAGCAGGGGCTCGTGGAAACACCATATATTTT. Encoded protein: CASSLAGARGNTIYF.

This clonotype was recorded at least ten times. This chain links TRBV28 with TRBJ1-6; no clear D. The CDR3 is 19 residues long. CDR1 is MDHEN, CDR2 SYDVKM, per germline. The V and J ends lost 4 bases and 0 bases respectively, with 19 bases between them. The CDR3, as DNA: TGTGCCAGCAGTTCCCCTGGAATCCAGGCGAGCTCCTATAATTCACCCCTCCACTTT. This sequence encodes CASSSPGIQASSYNSPLHF.

This clonotype was counted a few times. The V and J genes are TRBV7-9 and TRBJ1-1, with D unclear. The CDR3 is made up of 11 amino acids. The germline gives CDR1 SEHNR, CDR2 FQNEAQ (reference sequence). The germline V and J ends were trimmed by 6 bases and 11 bases, with 13 bases remaining between them. CDR3 sequence (DNA): TGTGCCAGCAGGTATGAGGGTATGGCTTTCTTT. Protein sequence: CASRYEGMAFF. The variable domain in full, with the rest retrieved from reference TRBV7-9 and TRBJ1-1, is DTGVSQNPRHKITKRGQNVTFRCDPISEHNRLYWYRQTLGQGPEFLTYFQNEAQLEKSRLLSDRFSAERPKGSFSTLEIQRTEQGDSAMYLCASRYEGMAFFGQGTRLTVV.

There are a few counts of this clonotype. This chain uses TRBV7-2 with TRBJ2-7; 15 bases are a match to TRBD2. Per the germline V gene, CDR1 is SGHTA and CDR2 is FQGNSA. The V gene end was trimmed by 5 bases and the J gene end by 2 bases; junction bases not matched to a gene: 7. CDR3 size: 17 residues. The CDR3 loop is CASSPPGLAGGPYEQYF. The CDR3 region has the DNA TGTGCCAGCAGCCCCCCGGGACTAGCGGGGGGCCCCTACGAGCAGTACTTC.

This clonotype was seen more than once but under ten times. The chain uses TRBV5-6 and TRBJ2-1; tentatively, D is TRBD2 (5 bases). Deletions cut 1 base from V and 2 bases from J, with 16 bases between. The CDR3 covers 17 residues. Germline assignment: CDR1 SGHDT and CDR2 YYEEEE. The CDR3 DNA follows: TGTGCCAGCAGCTTGTGGCGGACCAGGAGGACCTACAATGAGCAGTTCTTC. Encoded protein: CASSLWRTRRTYNEQFF.

This chain joins TRBV20-1 and TRBJ1-3; no definite D call. Trimming left V 3 bases short and J 4 bases short, with 10 bases between. The germline V gene encodes CDR1 DFQATT and CDR2 SNEGSKA (reference sequence). The CDR3 consists of 13 residues. CDR3 loop: CSARTPRGNTIYF. The DNA of the CDR3 is TGCAGTGCTAGGACTCCCCGAGGAAACACCATATATTTT.

This clonotype turned up a few times. The chain recombines TRBV20-1 with TRBJ2-2, with 12 bases fitting TRBD1. V was pared by 0 bases and J by 6 bases, with 8 bases of the junction left unmatched. Germline V gene lookup returns CDR1 DFQATT and CDR2 SNEGSKA (reference sequence). The CDR3 totals 17 residues. The DNA for the CDR3 is TGCAGTGCTAGAGAGTGGGACAGGGGGCCCGGGCCCGGGGAGCTGTTTTTT. It yields the protein CSAREWDRGPGPGELFF.

This clonotype occurred a few times. The chain recombines TRBV12-3 or TRBV12-4 with TRBJ2-5; D unresolved. Trimming cost V 1 base and J 3 bases, with 15 bases left between them. The length of the CDR3 is 16 residues. CDR3 DNA sequence: TGTGCCAGCAGTTTAGGTCGGCAGGCCGGAAAAGAGACCCAGTACTTC. Its protein is CASSLGRQAGKETQYF.

This chain links TRBV20-1 with TRBJ1-1; the match to TRBD1 covers 7 bases. Trimming took 5 bases from V and 0 from J; bases not matched to a gene: 6. CDR3 length equals 14 residues. Per germline, CDR1 DFQATT and CDR2 SNEGSKA (reference sequence). CDR3 loop: CSADRGQMNTEAFF. The DNA of the CDR3 is TGCAGTGCTGACCGGGGACAGATGAACACTGAAGCTTTCTTT.

This clonotype was detected many times. The J gene is TRBJ2-5, the V gene TRBV20-1, with 7 bases matching TRBD2. This CDR3 has 15 residues. Trimming removed 4 bases from V and 5 bases from J; junction bases left unmatched: 13. Germline V gives CDR1 DFQATT, CDR2 SNEGSKA (reference sequence). The CDR3 loop is CSATTLERGDETQYF. The CDR3 bases are TGCAGTGCTACCACCTTGGAGCGGGGAGACGAGACCCAGTACTTC.

This clonotype was picked up many times. The V gene is TRBV27, the J gene TRBJ2-3; tentatively, D is TRBD2 (6 bases). V was shortened by 0 bases and J by 6 bases, with 13 bases between the two germline ends. Germline assignment: CDR1 MNHEY and CDR2 SMNVEV (reference sequence). There are 15 residues in the CDR3. In DNA, the CDR3 is TGTGCCAGCAGTTTATCTGCGGGACTTTTGGATACGCAGTATTTT. It is translated as CASSLSAGLLDTQYF.

The chain's CDR3 is CASSFRDRGRRETQYF. The CDR3 coding sequence is TGTGCCAGCAGTTTTCGGGACAGGGGGCGCCGAGAGACCCAGTACTTC. The rearrangement links TRBV28 to TRBJ2-5; 12 bases are shared with TRBD1. There are 16 residues in the CDR3. V trimming: 3 bases; J trimming: 4 bases; junction bases outside the gene matches: 6. Germline loops: CDR1 MDHEN, CDR2 SYDVKM.

The V call is TRBV18, the J call TRBJ2-7; 9 bases fit TRBD1. Trimming cost V 8 bases and J 2 bases; bases outside gene matches: 7. Germline V lookup: CDR1 KGHSH, CDR2 LQKENI. The CDR3 totals 14 residues. The CDR3 DNA is TGTGCCAGCCAAGACCGGGACAGGGCCTACGAGCAGTACTTC. As protein: CASQDRDRAYEQYF.

This clonotype was detected only a few times. This rearrangement joins TRBV6-2 or TRBV6-3 to TRBJ2-7, with 14 bases fitting TRBD2. This CDR3 has 16 residues. Germline assignment: CDR1 MNHEY and CDR2 SVGEGT. J was trimmed by 3 bases and V by 5 bases; bases with no gene match: 6. CDR3 in amino acids: CASSKTSGRDNYEQYF. As DNA, the CDR3 is TGTGCCAGCAGTAAGACTAGCGGGAGGGATAACTACGAGCAGTACTTC.

The chain links TRBV4-1 to TRBJ2-1; 8 bases map to TRBD2. Germline values: CDR1 MGHRA, CDR2 YSYEKL. There are 14 residues in the CDR3. Germline trimming cut 5 bases from V and 4 bases from J; bases unmatched to any gene: 4. In DNA, the CDR3 is TGCGCCAGCAGCTATAGCGGGACGTACAATGAGCAGTTCTTC. This sequence encodes CASSYSGTYNEQFF.

This clonotype was observed at least ten times. The rearrangement joins TRBV7-9 to TRBJ2-3; a weak D match, TRBD2 (5 bases). Germline assignment: CDR1 SEHNR and CDR2 FQNEAQ (reference sequence). The CDR3 length is 12 residues. Trimming pared 5 bases from V and 6 bases from J, leaving 9 bases between. The CDR3 here is CASSVRRDTQYF. Written as DNA, the CDR3 is TGTGCCAGCAGCGTTCGGAGGGATACGCAGTATTTT.

This clonotype was seen ten or more times. This rearrangement joins TRBV7-3 to TRBJ1-1; D uncertain. This CDR3 is built from 15 residues. The germline V gene encodes CDR1 SGHTA and CDR2 FQGTGA. Deletions cut 5 bases from V and 0 bases from J, with 13 bases between. The DNA of the CDR3 is TGTGCCAGCAGCACTCGGCCAGACATGAACACTGAAGCTTTCTTT. Translating it yields CASSTRPDMNTEAFF. Filled out from reference TRBV7-3 and TRBJ1-1, the complete variable domain reads GAGVSQTPSNKVTEKGKYVELRCDPISGHTALYWYRQSLGQGPEFLIYFQGTGAADDSGLPNDRFFAVRPEGSVSTLKIQRTERGDSAVYLCASSTRPDMNTEAFFGQGTRLTVV.

The sample holds a few counts of this clonotype. The chain has TRBV3-1 and TRBJ2-2; D is unclear. The CDR3 runs 13 residues. In germline, CDR1 is LGHDT, CDR2 YNNKEL (reference sequence). Trimming shortened V by 4 bases and J by 6 bases, and 9 bases separated the two germline ends. CDR3 DNA: TGTGCCAGCAGCCGGCAGTCAGCCGGGGAGCTGTTTTTT. Translated, it gives CASSRQSAGELFF.

A few counts support this clonotype. This sequence joins TRBV29-1 and TRBJ2-7; TRBD1 matches at 7 bases. Germline lookup yields CDR1 SQVTM and CDR2 ANQGSEA. CDR3 length: 14 residues. The ends lost 3 bases at V and 2 bases at J; junction bases unmatched: 7. The CDR3 here is CSVDPTGSPYEQYF. The CDR3, as DNA: TGCAGCGTTGACCCGACAGGGAGCCCCTACGAGCAGTACTTC.

The chain links TRBV20-1 to TRBJ2-7; no clear D. This CDR3 is built from 12 residues. V shed 6 bases and J shed 0 bases, with 9 bases lying between them. Germline values: CDR1 DFQATT, CDR2 SNEGSKA (reference sequence). CDR3 in amino acids: CSAIRSSYEQYF. The CDR3 region has the DNA TGCAGTGCCATCAGGAGCTCCTACGAGCAGTACTTC.

This clonotype was observed a handful of times. V usage is TRBV7-9 and J usage is TRBJ2-5, with D hard to call. V was trimmed by 2 bases and J by 5 bases, leaving 6 bases between them. Germline CDR1 is SEHNR and CDR2 is FQNEAQ (reference sequence). The CDR3 runs to 12 residues. CDR3 sequence: CASSLNLETQYF. CDR3 DNA: TGTGCCAGCAGCTTAAACTTGGAGACCCAGTACTTC.

This clonotype came up many times. The rearrangement joins TRBV2 to TRBJ2-5; 10 nucleotides agree with TRBD1. With V trimmed by 3 bases and J by 2 bases, 12 bases remained unmatched. Per the germline V gene, CDR1 is SNHLY and CDR2 is FYNNEI. The CDR3 contains 18 residues. The CDR3 coding sequence is TGTGCCAGCAGTGATCCTATTCGACGACAGGGGGCTCAAGAGACCCAGTACTTC. Its translation: CASSDPIRRQGAQETQYF.

This clonotype was seen more than once but under ten times. The chain couples TRBV7-2 to TRBJ2-5; D gene ambiguous. This CDR3 has 15 amino acids. The V gene's germline CDR1 is SGHTA and CDR2 FQGNSA. With 4 bases removed from V and 5 bases from J, the gap between germline ends came to 17 bases. Here the CDR3 reads CASSSASGLVETQYF. The CDR3 nucleotides read TGTGCCAGCAGCTCAGCCTCCGGTCTAGTGGAGACCCAGTACTTC.

This rearrangement joins TRBV20-1 to TRBJ2-3; TRBD1 aligns across 7 bases. Germline lookup yields CDR1 DFQATT and CDR2 SNEGSKA (reference sequence). V gave up 2 bases and J gave up 1 base; unmatched junction bases: 6. The length of the CDR3 is 15 residues. The CDR3: CSARSNRGGTDTQYF. DNA for the CDR3: TGCAGTGCTAGATCTAACAGGGGTGGCACAGATACGCAGTATTTT.

Here the CDR3 reads CASSEQDLQRETQYF. Written as DNA, the CDR3 is TGTGCCAGCAGCGAACAGGACCTTCAACGGGAGACCCAGTACTTC. V is TRBV5-6 and J is TRBJ2-5, with TRBD1 as a possible D gene (5 bases). This CDR3 comprises 15 residues. Germline CDR1 SGHDT, CDR2 YYEEEE. V gave up 4 bases and J gave up 5 bases, with 18 bases separating them.

The chain couples TRBV7-8 to TRBJ2-1; tentatively, D is TRBD1 (6 bases). Per the germline V gene, CDR1 is SGHVS and CDR2 is FQNEAQ. Trimming shortened V by 0 bases and J by 0 bases, and 21 bases separated the two germline ends. The CDR3 is 20 residues long. The CDR3 DNA sequence: TGTGCCAGCAGCTTAGCCCCCGGTGGGAGAGGGGGTCGCTCCTACAATGAGCAGTTCTTC. This sequence encodes CASSLAPGGRGGRSYNEQFF.